This T cell receptor (beta chain) is drawn from a study of response to subunit inactivated influenza vaccine. Broader study findings: Authors suggested each seasonal influenza vaccination recruits few new T cells.

Germline CDR1 is SGHDT and CDR2 is YYEEEE. V was shortened by 1 base and J by 10 bases, with 14 bases between the two germline ends. CDR3 length: 14 residues. This clonotype turned up a few times. No antigen is known for it. MiXCR was run by TCRdb on the RT-PCR reads, yielding one entry per CDR3 protein. Among fewer than 600,000 distinct CDR3 sequences, around 7.9% were seen once, and the ten largest hold under 15%. The TCR sequence derives from a man aged 50 to 69 who received an inactivated influenza vaccine. The chain employs TRBV5-6 and TRBJ1-4, with D uncertain. The sample was PBMCs from blood, taken approximately 25 months after vaccination. The CDR3 sequence: CASSLRNGYGKLFF. The CDR3 DNA reads as TGTGCCAGCAGCTTGAGGAACGGTTACGGAAAACTGTTTTTT.